This is a list of T cell receptor beta chains from one sample in a study of vaccination effects on CD4 cells after COVID-19. Which antigens these TCRs recognize remains unknown. The method was immunoSEQ multiplex PCR; TCRdb's version includes in-frame clones alone and lacks a portion of them. The table includes 65,000 to 90,000 clones, approximately 75% detected once. The specimen comprised CD4+ T cells from PBMCs cultured with HCoV-NL63 spike peptides, sampled before COVID-19 vaccination. The source is a human donor who received a COVID-19 vaccine. CDR3s include the opening cysteine and the closing phenylalanine or tryptophan. A D gene is named only where the DNA matches it firmly. Expanded clones get a size class; other rows say once, few or many, or leave the size out.

len	d_gene	v_gene	j_gene	abundance	CDR3nt	CDR3aa
15	.	TRBV28	TRBJ2-3	.	TGTGCCAGCAGCCTGGCGGTCGGGGGCACAGATACGCAGTATTTT	CASSLAVGGTDTQYF
9	.	TRBV21-1	TRBJ2-1	.	TGTGCCAGCAGAGATGAGCAGTTCTTC	CASRDEQFF
16	TRBD2	TRBV3-1/TRBV3-2	TRBJ2-5	.	TGTGCCAGCAGCCGCTTTCGCGGGGGGGATGGAGAGACCCAGTACTTC	CASSRFRGGDGETQYF
16	TRBD2	TRBV7-8	TRBJ2-5	.	TGTGCCAGCAGCTTAAGTTGGACTAGCGCTAAAGAGACCCAGTACTTC	CASSLSWTSAKETQYF
14	.	TRBV27	TRBJ2-3	.	TGTGCCAGCAGTTTAGTTCTGGGTTCAGATACGCAGTATTTT	CASSLVLGSDTQYF
14	.	TRBV6-6	TRBJ2-3	.	TGTGCCAGCAGTCTCGGACAGATAACAGATACGCAGTATTTT	CASSLGQITDTQYF
12	.	TRBV6-5	TRBJ1-1	.	TGTGCCACTGTCTGGGGGAAGACTGAAGCTTTCTTT	CATVWGKTEAFF
15	.	TRBV6-4	TRBJ2-6	.	TGTGCCAGCGGGACCGGCATGGCTGGGGCCAACGTCCTGACTTTC	CASGTGMAGANVLTF
14	.	TRBV7-2	TRBJ2-1	few	TGTGCCAGCAACAGAAGGGCCGGATACAATGAGCAGTTCTTC	CASNRRAGYNEQFF
16	.	TRBV7-6	TRBJ2-2	few	TGTGCCAGCAGCAGGTCCGGGATCCGAGGCACCGGGGAGCTGTTTTTT	CASSRSGIRGTGELFF
15	TRBD2	TRBV3-1/TRBV3-2	TRBJ2-2	.	TGTGCCAGCAGCCAATTCGGGGGGGCCCCCGGGGAGCTGTTTTTT	CASSQFGGAPGELFF
12	.	TRBV2	TRBJ1-2	.	TGTGCCAGCAGTGAAGCCAGCTATGGCTACACCTTC	CASSEASYGYTF
12	.	TRBV6-6	TRBJ1-2	.	TGTGCCAGCAGTTACCGGAACTATGGCTACACCTTC	CASSYRNYGYTF
14	TRBD1	TRBV6-1	TRBJ1-4	.	TGTGCCAGCAGTGACACAGGGGGCGAGGAAAAACTGTTTTTT	CASSDTGGEEKLFF
15	TRBD2	TRBV2	TRBJ2-5	.	TGTGCCAGCAGGGTAATACCGGGACTACAAGAGACCCAGTACTTC	CASRVIPGLQETQYF
13	TRBD1	TRBV19	TRBJ1-6	few	TGTGCCAGTAGAAGGGACAGGTGGTCACCCCTCCACTTT	CASRRDRWSPLHF
14	.	TRBV7-3	TRBJ2-5	few	TGTGCCAGCAGCTTAGTGGGCAGAGAAGAGACCCAGTACTTC	CASSLVGREETQYF
16	TRBD1	TRBV15	TRBJ1-2	.	TGTGCCACCAGCAGAGTGGACAGGGGGTTGAACTATGGCTACACCTTC	CATSRVDRGLNYGYTF
13	.	TRBV5-1	TRBJ2-3	once	TGCGCCAGCAGCAAGGATTCCCCAGATACGCAGTATTTT	CASSKDSPDTQYF
14	.	TRBV18	TRBJ1-2	.	TGTGCCAGCTCACCACCACAAGGGACCTATGGCTACACCTTC	CASSPPQGTYGYTF
15	.	TRBV11-2	TRBJ2-3	.	TGTGCCAGCAGCCCGGGAGTAGGGGGCACAGATACGCAGTATTTT	CASSPGVGGTDTQYF
15	.	TRBV18	TRBJ2-5	.	TGTGCCAGCTCACCACCGTCACAAGGAGAAGAGACCCAGTACTTC	CASSPPSQGEETQYF